This T cell receptor beta chain is from a study of identical twins (dated by TCRdb to the mid-2010s). Context from the whole study: TCR alpha and beta repertoires from monozygotic twins, unrelated adults of various ages and cord blood were deep-sequenced to test whether fetal clonotypes persist. To rule out contamination, replicate twin experiments were performed at different times with different library preparation protocols. Results and caveats for the whole study, not just this receptor: Fewer insertions were carried by abundant cord blood beta clonotypes, a similar but weaker trend appeared in young adult naive repertoires, and no such trend appeared in memory repertoires. In beta out-of-frame sequences, excess twin sharing was weaker, because having fewer shared sequences lowered the signal-to-noise ratio. Because the same donors could not be followed over many years, the conclusions relied on cross-sectional statistical analysis. Compared with coincidental sharing between unrelated individuals, out-of-frame TCR alpha sequences shared between twins showed an excess of sequences with low generation probability. In monozygotic twins, recombination models systematically underestimated out-of-frame TCR alpha sharing, but the models matched the sharing seen between unrelated individuals. Zero-insertion analyses could be partly confounded by invariant T cells such as MAIT and iNKT, though diverse VJ usage argued against such confounding for most clonotypes.

The CDR3 goes from the cysteine to the phenylalanine over 15 residues. Of the read, only the CDR3 DNA is kept; its 45 bases are in frame from base 1. For CDR1 and CDR2, the germline V gene lists MRHNA and SNTAGT. V sheds 2 bases and J sheds 3 bases, leaving 10 bases between their ends. All donors were healthy Caucasians. The twin cohort consisted of three pairs of female monozygotic twins, all aged roughly 18 to 29 years. Miltenyi CD45RO+ enrichment and human naive T-cell isolation kits were used to isolate memory (CD45RO+) and naive T cells from PBMC. The library was built by means of 5' RACE. Sequencing relied on an Illumina HiSeq 2000. Template switching introduced a universal primer binding site; the final cDNA contained a unique molecular identifier, enabling accurate counting of TCR cDNA molecules. First-strand cDNA for TCR alpha and beta chains was synthesized from specific primers in the conserved constant-segment region. To control for contamination, each cDNA library was double barcoded with a SMART-Mk sample barcode plus Illumina barcodes. TruSeq adapter sequences and Illumina sample barcodes were added in two successive PCR steps. Sequencing of the TCR alpha and beta cDNA libraries was done on the Illumina HiSeq platform using custom primers. The study's own analysis went as follows. Unique molecular identifiers were extracted from raw reads with MiGEC, and CDR3 positions were determined with MiXCR. Recombination models were inferred per individual with the repgenHMM and IGoR tools using an EM algorithm. Shared clonotype analysis was performed with the tcR package in R, normalizing sharing by the product of cloneset sizes. Out-of-frame nonproductive sequences were analyzed to study raw recombination free of thymic and clonal selection effects. TCRdb trimmed public reads at Q25 via fastp, called clones via MiXCR and kept in-frame beta chains. Every entry covers one CDR3 protein and lists the most common genes and DNA from its rows. The V and J calls here are based on TCRdb, not the publication. The sample table shows fewer than 350,000 distinct CDR3 sequences, and about 8.3% are seen once. Together, the top ten hold 2% to 2.5% of the sample.

There are a few counts of this clonotype. The antigen it recognizes is unknown. Per-nucleotide qualities are absent, and no much larger clonotype sits a single base away. These data also featured in a second study, about yellow fever vaccine responses in identical twins. In that second paper, the authors write: The T cell response to vaccination in identical twins was reported by the authors to appear partly convergent and partly personalized. In identical twins, the study followed T cell clones that responded to the vaccine with precision.

The sample taken for sequencing was memory (CD45RO+) T cells sorted from blood. In light of the paper, this sample's cell subset or site label describes: CD45RO+ enriched T cells. The source is a woman in her late teens or twenties in good health. The receptor chain draws on TRBV6-4 and TRBJ2-2; TRBD1 is possibly the D segment (5 matching bases). The sequenced DNA: TGTGCCAGCAGTGACAAATTAGGGGACACCGGGGAGCTGTTTTTT. This is translated as CASSDKLGDTGELFF.